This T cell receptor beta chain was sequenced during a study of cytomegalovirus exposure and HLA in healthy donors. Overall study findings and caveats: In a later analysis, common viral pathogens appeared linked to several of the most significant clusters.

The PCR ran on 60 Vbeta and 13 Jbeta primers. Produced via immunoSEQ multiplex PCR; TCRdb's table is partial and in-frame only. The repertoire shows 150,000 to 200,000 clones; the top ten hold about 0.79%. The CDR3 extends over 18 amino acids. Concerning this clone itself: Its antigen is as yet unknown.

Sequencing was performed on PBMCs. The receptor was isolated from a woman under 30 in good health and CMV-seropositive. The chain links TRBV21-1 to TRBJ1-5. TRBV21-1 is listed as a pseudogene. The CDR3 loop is CASNRPAGAGESNQPQHF. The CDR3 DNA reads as TGTGCCAGCAACCGGCCGGCGGGGGCAGGGGAGAGCAATCAGCCCCAGCATTTT.